This T cell receptor beta chain was captured by sequencing in a study of graft-versus-host responses after intestinal transplantation. As for the study in general: Each recipient received anti-thymocyte globulin induction, then tacrolimus and steroids for approximately three years. Study results and caveats: In recipient marrow, GvH clones were found, and some appeared first in ileum or blood. When patients had graft-donor T cell macrochimerism, their allografts held high graft-versus-host to host-versus-graft clonal ratios.

Assay used: immunoSEQ multiplex PCR; TCRdb lists only in-frame clones, some missing. The repertoire holds 45,000 to 60,000 clones, with 90% to 95% as singletons. The sample holds one count of this clone. The antigen remains undetermined. The sequence was obtained from a human donor who was the organ donor for an intestinal transplant. The source material was unstimulated CD8+ T cells sorted from spleen or lymph node cells, sampled before transplant.

Here the CDR3 DNA reads TGTGCCATCAGTGAAGCGGGGGGCTTCTCCTACGAGCAGTACTTC. This codes for CAISEAGGFSYEQYF. The chain carries TRBV10-3 and TRBJ2-7; 9 nucleotides agree with TRBD2. The CDR3 spans 15 residues. V trimming: 3 bases; J trimming: 0 bases; junction bases outside the gene matches: 3. CDR1 is ENHRY and CDR2 is SYGVKD in the germline V gene.